The source of this T cell receptor beta chain is a study of blood T cell repertoires in COVID-19 (TCRdb year 2020). About the study as a whole: The collaborator samples originated in the United States, Italy and Spain and spanned the acute and convalescent phases of COVID-19. Samples were obtained from the ongoing ImmuneRACE study (first 160 participants) and from approximately 1,200 subjects provided by 6 global collaborators. Deeply sampled blood TCRbeta repertoires from subjects exposed to, actively infected with, or recovered from COVID-19 were included in the dataset. HLA class I and class II types, where available, came from metadata supplied by the sample provider rather than from assay-based typing. The prospective study material was composed of cDNA or gDNA derived from T cells, B-cell-depleted T cells, or PBMCs. A freely available public database, intended as a resource for researchers studying the immune response to SARS-CoV-2, is where the repertoires were released. The sample metadata nearly always contained a de-identified subject ID, COVID-19 status, age in years and sex.

TCRbeta CDR3 regions were amplified from genomic DNA by means of the immunoSEQ Assay, a bias-controlled multiplex PCR. In the paper's pipeline: Within the assay, amplification of reference gene primers was used to estimate how many nucleated cells each sample contained. To quantify the absolute abundance of each unique TCRbeta CDR3 rearrangement, sequence reads were collapsed and filtered. For each sample, productive Simpson clonality was calculated by taking the square root of Simpson's diversity index across productive rearrangements. TCRdb's version of the immuneACCESS table is confined to in-frame rearrangements and falls short of the full clone set. An unresolved V gene accounts for under half of the shortfall where checked; the remainder is of unknown origin. D and trimming were read from the DNA, whereas the V and J calls and clone size are those reported in that table. In this sample the table shows 250,000 or so clones, around four fifths of which occur a single time. Roughly 1.9% of the sample lies in the top ten.

The full study reports these points: The amount of clinical and demographic metadata varied by source and participant and was provided uncurated.

Samples from volunteer blood donors who had recovered from COVID-19 were contributed by a second Seattle source. The collaborating institutions used their own protocols to collect whole blood in K2EDTA tubes. For TCRbeta analysis, collaborator samples were shipped as frozen whole blood, as isolated PBMCs, or as DNA extracted from either sample type. Points on this clone: Its antigen has not been determined. There are no base qualities to consult, and no much larger clone falls within one base.

Sequenced sample: peripheral blood. The clonotype comes from a man under 40 who had recovered from COVID-19.

The CDR3 loop reads CASNNGTGNQPQHF. The base sequence is TGTGCCAGCAATAACGGGACAGGGAATCAGCCCCAGCATTTT. The chain uses TRBV6-5 and TRBJ1-5; the central 9 bases match TRBD1. CDR1 is given as MNHEY and CDR2 as SVGAGI, both from the germline V gene. Here V drops 7 bases and J drops 4 bases, and the junction holds 5 bases not matched to any gene. Including the terminal cysteine and phenylalanine, the CDR3 comprises 14 residues. Only CDR3 DNA is held: 42 bases, read in frame from base 1.